This TCR beta chain was identified during a study of identical twins. This clonotype was counted at least ten times. TCRdb re-analysed the 5' RACE reads in MiXCR, keeping a single row per CDR3 protein. The sample has 500,000 to 700,000 distinct CDR3 sequences; about 7.6% are singletons. Germline assignment: CDR1 MNHEY and CDR2 SMNVEV (reference sequence). This CDR3 has 16 amino acids. The V gene end was trimmed by 3 bases and the J gene end by 9 bases; junction bases not matched to a gene: 9. These same data were also listed under a study on yellow fever vaccine responses in identical twins. This second study says: The authors reported partly convergent, partly personalized vaccine responses in identical twins.

The V call is TRBV27, the J call TRBJ2-1; 12 bases fit TRBD2. Sequenced sample: PBMCs. This clonotype was obtained from a woman under 30 in good health. The CDR3 DNA sequence: TGTGCCAGCAGTTTCCCCCTAGCGGGGGGGAATCGTGAGCAGTTCTTC. Translated: CASSFPLAGGNREQFF.